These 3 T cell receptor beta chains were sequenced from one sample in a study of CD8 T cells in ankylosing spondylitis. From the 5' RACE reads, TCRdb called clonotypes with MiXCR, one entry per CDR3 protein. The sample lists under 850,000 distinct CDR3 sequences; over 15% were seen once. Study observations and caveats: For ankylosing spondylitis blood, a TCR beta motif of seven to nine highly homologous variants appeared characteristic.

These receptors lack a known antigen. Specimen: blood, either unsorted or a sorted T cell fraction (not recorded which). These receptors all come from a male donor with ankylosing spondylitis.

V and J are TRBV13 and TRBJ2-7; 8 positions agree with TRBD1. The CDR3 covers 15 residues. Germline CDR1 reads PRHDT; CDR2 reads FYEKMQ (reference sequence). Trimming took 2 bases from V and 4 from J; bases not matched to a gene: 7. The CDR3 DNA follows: TGTGCCAGCAGCTTAAAGGGGACAGGTCTATACGAGCAGTACTTC. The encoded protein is CASSLKGTGLYEQYF. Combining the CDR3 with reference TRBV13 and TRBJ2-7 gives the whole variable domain AAGVIQSPRHLIKEKRETATLKCYPIPRHDTVYWYQQGPGQDPQFLISFYEKMQSDKGSIPDRFSAQQFSDYHSELNMSSLELGDSALYFCASSLKGTGLYEQYFGPGTRLTVT.

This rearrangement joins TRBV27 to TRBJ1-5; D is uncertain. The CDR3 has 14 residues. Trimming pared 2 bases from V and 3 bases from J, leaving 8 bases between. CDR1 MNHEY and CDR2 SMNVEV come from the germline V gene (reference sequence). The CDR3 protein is CASSLSGFNQPQHF. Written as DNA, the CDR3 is TGTGCCAGCAGTTTAAGTGGGTTCAATCAGCCCCAGCATTTT.

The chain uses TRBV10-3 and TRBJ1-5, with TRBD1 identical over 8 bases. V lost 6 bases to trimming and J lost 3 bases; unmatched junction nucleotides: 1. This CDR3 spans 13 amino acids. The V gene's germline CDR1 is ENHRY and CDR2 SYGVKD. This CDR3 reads CAIRGQANQPQHF. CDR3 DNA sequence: TGTGCCATCAGGGGACAGGCCAATCAGCCCCAGCATTTT.